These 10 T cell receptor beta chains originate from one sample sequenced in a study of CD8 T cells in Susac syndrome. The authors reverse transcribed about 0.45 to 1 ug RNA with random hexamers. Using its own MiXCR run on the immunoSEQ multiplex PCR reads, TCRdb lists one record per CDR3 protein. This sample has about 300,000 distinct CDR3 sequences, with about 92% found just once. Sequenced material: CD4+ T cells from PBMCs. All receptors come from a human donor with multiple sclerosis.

The DNA of the CDR3 is TGTGCCAGCAGCCAAGGGGTCGGTCCTGAGTTCTTC. Its translation: CASSQGVGPEFF. V usage is TRBV3-1 and J usage is TRBJ2-1; D gene uncertain. The CDR3 is made up of 12 amino acids. Between the trimmed V and J ends, which lost 1 base and 14 bases, there was a span of 12 bases. Germline V CDR1 and CDR2: LGHDT, YNNKEL (reference sequence).

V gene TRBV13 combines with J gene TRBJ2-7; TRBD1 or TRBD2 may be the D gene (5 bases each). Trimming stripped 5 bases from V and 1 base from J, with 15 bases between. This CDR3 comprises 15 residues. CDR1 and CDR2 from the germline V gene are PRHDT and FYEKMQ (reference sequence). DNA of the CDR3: TGTGCCAGCAGCGCGGGTGGAAGGGGATCCTACGAGCAGTACTTC. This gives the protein CASSAGGRGSYEQYF.

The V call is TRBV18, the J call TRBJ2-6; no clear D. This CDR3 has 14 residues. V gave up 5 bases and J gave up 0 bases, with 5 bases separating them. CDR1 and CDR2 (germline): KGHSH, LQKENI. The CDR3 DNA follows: TGTGCCAGCTCATCCAACTCTGGGGCCAACGTCCTGACTTTC. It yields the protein CASSSNSGANVLTF. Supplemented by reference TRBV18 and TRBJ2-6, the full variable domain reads NAGVMQNPRHLVRRRGQEARLRCSPMKGHSHVYWYRQLPEEGLKFMVYLQKENIIDESGMPKERFSAEFPKEGPSILRIQQVVRGDSAAYFCASSSNSGANVLTFGAGSRLTVL.

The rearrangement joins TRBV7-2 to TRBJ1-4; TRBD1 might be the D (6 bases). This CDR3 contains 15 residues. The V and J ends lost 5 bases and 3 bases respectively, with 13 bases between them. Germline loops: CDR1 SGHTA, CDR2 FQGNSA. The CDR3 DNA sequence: TGTGCCAGCAGCATCCGGGGGCGTCCTAATGAAAAACTGTTTTTT. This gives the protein CASSIRGRPNEKLFF.

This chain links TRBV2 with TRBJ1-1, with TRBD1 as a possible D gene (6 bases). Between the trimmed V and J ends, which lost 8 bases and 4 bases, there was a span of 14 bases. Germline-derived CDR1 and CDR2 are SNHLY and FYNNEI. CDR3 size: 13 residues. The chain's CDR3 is CASQGRAITEAFF. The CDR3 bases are TGTGCCAGCCAGGGGAGGGCTATCACTGAAGCTTTCTTT.

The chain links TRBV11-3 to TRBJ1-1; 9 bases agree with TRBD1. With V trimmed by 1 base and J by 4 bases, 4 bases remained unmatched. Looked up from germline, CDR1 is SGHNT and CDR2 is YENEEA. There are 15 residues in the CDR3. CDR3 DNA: TGTGCCAGCAGCTTAGGACAGGGGGTGCGCACTGAAGCTTTCTTT. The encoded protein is CASSLGQGVRTEAFF.

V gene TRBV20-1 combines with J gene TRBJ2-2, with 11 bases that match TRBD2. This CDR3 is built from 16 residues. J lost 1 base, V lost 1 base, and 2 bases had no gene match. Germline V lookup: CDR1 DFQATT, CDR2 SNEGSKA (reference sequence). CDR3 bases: TGCAGTGCTAGAGTGGGACTAGCGGTGAACACCGGGGAGCTGTTTTTT. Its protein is CSARVGLAVNTGELFF.

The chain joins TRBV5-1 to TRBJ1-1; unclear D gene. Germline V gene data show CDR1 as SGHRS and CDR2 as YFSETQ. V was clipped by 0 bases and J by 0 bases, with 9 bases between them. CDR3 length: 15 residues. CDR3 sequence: CASSLGAAMNTEAFF. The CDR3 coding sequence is TGCGCCAGCAGCTTGGGTGCGGCCATGAACACTGAAGCTTTCTTT.

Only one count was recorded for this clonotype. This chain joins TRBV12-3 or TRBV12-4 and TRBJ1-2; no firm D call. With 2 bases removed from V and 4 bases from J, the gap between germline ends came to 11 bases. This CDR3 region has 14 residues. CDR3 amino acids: CASSLSARSYGYTF. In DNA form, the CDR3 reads TGTGCCAGCAGTTTATCGGCTAGGTCCTATGGCTACACCTTC.

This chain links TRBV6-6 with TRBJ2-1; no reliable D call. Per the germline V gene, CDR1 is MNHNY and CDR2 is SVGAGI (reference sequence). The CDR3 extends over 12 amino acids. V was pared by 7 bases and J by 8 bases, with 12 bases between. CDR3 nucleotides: TGTGCCAGCACGCAAGCCTTGCATGAGCAGTTCTTC. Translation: CASTQALHEQFF.